These T cell receptor beta chains were read from a single sample in a study of T cell responses to AZD1222 COVID-19 vaccine. Data came from immunoSEQ multiplex PCR; TCRdb stores just in-frame clones and leaves some out. The repertoire includes about 140,000 clones, 70% to 90% of them detected once, and 5.5% sits in the top ten. Sequencing used peripheral blood, obtained on day 0 of AZD1222 vaccination. The origin of the receptors is an adult in good health. Both conserved end residues are part of each CDR3. The order of the fields is V gene, J gene, CDR3 length, CDR3 protein.

v_gene: TRBV6-6; j_gene: TRBJ2-5; len: 13; CDR3aa: CASSGTEQETQYF
v_gene: TRBV5-4; j_gene: TRBJ2-1; len: 13; CDR3aa: CASSLGRDNEQFF
v_gene: TRBV2; j_gene: TRBJ2-5; len: 15; CDR3aa: CASSEPKTGIETQYF
v_gene: TRBV9; j_gene: TRBJ2-7; len: 19; CDR3aa: CASSVVVWTSAEPAYEQYF
v_gene: TRBV9; j_gene: TRBJ2-7; len: 14; CDR3aa: CASSVGSGTYEQYF
v_gene: TRBV7-8; j_gene: TRBJ2-7; len: 17; CDR3aa: CASSLAPGGASSYEQYF
v_gene: TRBV5-6; j_gene: TRBJ1-4; len: 16; CDR3aa: CASSLLVGDANEKLFF
v_gene: TRBV3-1/TRBV3-2; j_gene: TRBJ1-1; len: 14; CDR3aa: CASSPLWSRTEAFF
v_gene: TRBV7-2; j_gene: TRBJ1-2; len: 14; CDR3aa: CASSLVAGGGGYTF
v_gene: TRBV4-3; j_gene: TRBJ1-2; len: 14; CDR3aa: CASSQEGTAYGYTF
v_gene: TRBV28; j_gene: TRBJ2-3; len: 14; CDR3aa: CASSHRGSTDTQYF
v_gene: TRBV9; j_gene: TRBJ1-1; len: 14; CDR3aa: CASSARQGGTEAFF
v_gene: TRBV12-5; j_gene: TRBJ2-1; len: 16; CDR3aa: CASGPRGMSVGHEQFF
v_gene: TRBV30; j_gene: TRBJ1-1; len: 13; CDR3aa: CAWSWDSNTEAFF
v_gene: TRBV28; j_gene: TRBJ1-3; len: 16; CDR3aa: CASSHNPQGPGNTIYF
v_gene: TRBV18; j_gene: TRBJ2-7; len: 14; CDR3aa: CASSPLKGSYEQYF
v_gene: TRBV5-5; j_gene: TRBJ1-5; len: 15; CDR3aa: CASSPRTGYDQPQHF
v_gene: TRBV7-2; j_gene: TRBJ1-1; len: 15; CDR3aa: CASSQGPTGSTEAFF
v_gene: TRBV6-5; j_gene: TRBJ2-7; len: 14; CDR3aa: CASNNRARFYEQYF
v_gene: TRBV5-4; j_gene: TRBJ2-1; len: 15; CDR3aa: CASSRGTSGYNEQFF